Detailed here is one T cell receptor beta chain. These data are taken from a study of blood T cell repertoires in COVID-19. About the research overall: There were acute and convalescent COVID-19 samples, and they came from the United States, Italy and Spain. In each case, the material was cDNA or gDNA derived from T cells, B-cell-depleted T cells, or PBMCs.

In germline, CDR1 is SGHTA, CDR2 FQGNSA. The CDR3 is made up of 13 amino acids. Trimming stripped 3 bases from V and 1 base from J, with 7 bases between. Per the authors' pipeline: Using reference gene primer amplification, nucleated cell counts were estimated. Libraries were prepared by immunoSEQ multiplex PCR; TCRdb keeps only in-frame clonotypes and omits some of them. V and J calls and clone size are those listed in that table; D and trimming were worked out from the DNA. The table lists over 200,000 clones, just over 90% of them singletons, with under 1.5% in the top ten. The specimen was peripheral blood. The source is a man in his thirties or forties with acute or convalescent COVID-19. The chain joins TRBV7-2 to TRBJ2-7, with a weak D call TRBD1 (6 bases). Here the CDR3 reads CASSFTGSYEQYF. As DNA, the CDR3 is TGTGCCAGCAGCTTTACAGGGTCCTACGAGCAGTACTTC. Filled out from reference TRBV7-2 and TRBJ2-7, the complete variable domain reads GAGVSQSPSNKVTEKGKDVELRCDPISGHTALYWYRQSLGQGLEFLIYFQGNSAPDKSGLPSDRFSAERTGGSVSTLTIQRTQQEDSAVYLCASSFTGSYEQYFGPGTRLTVT.